A selection of T cell receptor beta chains follows, all from one sample in a study of T cell changes during pregnancy in multiple sclerosis. TCRdb's table, derived via immunoSEQ multiplex PCR, lists solely in-frame clones and lacks some. The top ten clones hold 0.44% of a sample with over 25,000 clones, about 92% of them seen once. The sequencing here drew on CD4+ T cells from peripheral blood mononuclear cells, taken in the second trimester of pregnancy. These receptors originate from a female donor in good health, enrolled as a control in a pregnancy study. Each CDR3 is given with its conserved first and last residue. The order of the fields is clone size, D gene, V gene, J gene, CDR3 protein, CDR3 DNA. D genes are given only for firm matches. Size values are once, few and many counts, or a class for expanded clones, and some rows have none.

clone size: NA
D gene: NA
V gene: TRBV18
J gene: TRBJ2-2
CDR3 protein: CASSPQGNTGELFF
CDR3 DNA: TGTGCCAGCTCACCTCAGGGTAACACCGGGGAGCTGTTTTTT

clone size: few
D gene: TRBD1
V gene: TRBV27
J gene: TRBJ1-1
CDR3 protein: CASSFPGQGGKAFF
CDR3 DNA: TGTGCCAGCAGTTTTCCTGGACAGGGTGGAAAAGCTTTCTTT

clone size: few
D gene: NA
V gene: TRBV27
J gene: TRBJ2-3
CDR3 protein: CASSGLTDTQYF
CDR3 DNA: TGTGCCAGCTCCGGACTCACAGATACGCAGTATTTT

clone size: NA
D gene: TRBD2
V gene: TRBV27
J gene: TRBJ2-7
CDR3 protein: CASSLKVAGGGEQYF
CDR3 DNA: TGTGCCAGCAGTTTAAAAGTAGCGGGAGGAGGGGAGCAGTACTTC

clone size: NA
D gene: NA
V gene: TRBV9
J gene: TRBJ1-1
CDR3 protein: CASSVATSTEAFF
CDR3 DNA: TGTGCCAGCAGCGTAGCTACCTCCACTGAAGCTTTCTTT

clone size: NA
D gene: TRBD1
V gene: TRBV19
J gene: TRBJ1-6
CDR3 protein: CASSGTGPNSPLHF
CDR3 DNA: TGTGCCAGTAGTGGGACAGGACCTAATTCACCCCTCCACTTT

clone size: NA
D gene: TRBD1
V gene: TRBV19
J gene: TRBJ1-2
CDR3 protein: CASSIGTGNYGYTF
CDR3 DNA: TGTGCCAGTAGTATCGGGACAGGGAACTATGGCTACACCTTC

clone size: once
D gene: NA
V gene: TRBV5-1
J gene: TRBJ1-6
CDR3 protein: CASSGTGGDSPLHF
CDR3 DNA: TGCGCCAGCAGCGGAACAGGTGGGGATTCACCCCTCCACTTT

clone size: once
D gene: TRBD1
V gene: TRBV5-5
J gene: TRBJ2-1
CDR3 protein: CASSLLGTGRDEQFF
CDR3 DNA: TGTGCCAGCAGCTTACTAGGGACAGGGAGAGACGAGCAGTTCTTC

clone size: NA
D gene: TRBD1
V gene: TRBV6-4
J gene: TRBJ2-5
CDR3 protein: CASRRTGGELETQYF
CDR3 DNA: TGTGCCAGCAGACGGACAGGGGGCGAATTAGAGACCCAGTACTTC

clone size: NA
D gene: NA
V gene: TRBV6-5
J gene: TRBJ1-2
CDR3 protein: CASSSGSYGYTF
CDR3 DNA: TGTGCCAGCAGTTCCGGGTCCTATGGCTACACCTTC